These 27 T cell receptor beta chains came from one sample sequenced in a study of OX40 agonist ivuxolimab in advanced cancers. Sequenced by immunoSEQ multiplex PCR; TCRdb stores in-frame clones only, minus some. The data contain 60,000 to 75,000 clones, more than 85% of them singletons. Sequences were derived from CD4+ or CD8+ T cells sorted from blood, sampled in a trial of the OX40 agonist ivuxolimab. These receptors originate from an adult with an advanced solid tumor such as melanoma, head and neck, liver or kidney cancer.

The chain is built from TRBV18 and TRBJ2-1; TRBD1 matches 10 bases. Germline V gives CDR1 KGHSH, CDR2 LQKENI. V dropped 3 bases and J dropped 5; count of bases not matched to a gene: 1. The CDR3 covers 14 residues. DNA for the CDR3: TGTGCCAGCTCACCCGGGACAGGGGACAATGAGCAGTTCTTC. Translation gives CASSPGTGDNEQFF. The full variable domain, in which reference TRBV18 and TRBJ2-1 provide the parts outside the CDR3, is NAGVMQNPRHLVRRRGQEARLRCSPMKGHSHVYWYRQLPEEGLKFMVYLQKENIIDESGMPKERFSAEFPKEGPSILRIQQVVRGDSAAYFCASSPGTGDNEQFFGPGTRLTVL.

This rearrangement joins TRBV29-1 to TRBJ1-2, with D maybe TRBD1 (6 bases). Germline-derived CDR1 and CDR2 are SQVTM and ANQGSEA. Trimming removed 8 bases at V and 3 bases at J, with 19 bases between. The CDR3 runs to 14 residues. The CDR3 nucleotides are TGCAGCACGCGGGGGGGCGGCCTTGACTATGGCTACACCTTC. Translating gives CSTRGGGLDYGYTF.

V gene TRBV15 combines with J gene TRBJ1-4; D is possibly TRBD1 (5 bases). From germline, CDR1 is LNHNV and CDR2 YYDKDF (reference sequence). The CDR3 runs 14 residues. V lost 3 bases and J 8 bases, leaving 13 bases between the germline ends. CDR3 in DNA: TGTGCCACCAGCAGTGACAGAGTTGGGGAAAAACTGTTTTTT. Protein sequence: CATSSDRVGEKLFF.

J is TRBJ1-2 and V is TRBV7-9, with TRBD1 matching 7 bases. With 5 bases clipped from V and 3 bases from J, the junction kept 12 bases outside the gene matches. The CDR3 extends over 16 amino acids. Germline values: CDR1 SEHNR, CDR2 FQNEAQ (reference sequence). As DNA, the CDR3 is TGTGCCAGCAGCCTTATGCTGGGACAGCCTTACTATGGCTACACCTTC. Its protein product is CASSLMLGQPYYGYTF.

CDR3 protein: CASSQAAALNEKLFF. CDR3 sequence (DNA): TGCGCCAGCAGCCAAGCGGCAGCTTTGAATGAAAAACTGTTTTTT. This chain joins TRBV4-3 and TRBJ1-4; D is unresolved. Between the trimmed V and J ends, which lost 1 base and 5 bases, there was a span of 11 bases. Germline V CDR1 and CDR2: LGHNA, YSLEER. The CDR3 runs 15 residues.

The chain is built from TRBV5-1 and TRBJ1-3; unclear D gene. CDR1 and CDR2 from the germline V gene are SGHRS and YFSETQ. V lost 2 bases and J lost 4, with 7 bases in between. This CDR3 is 13 amino acids long. The CDR3 bases are TGCGCCAGCAGCTTCGGCTTGGGAAACACCATATATTTT. It specifies CASSFGLGNTIYF.

In nucleotides, the CDR3 is TGTGCCAGTATATCCGGGACCCGCGGGGGCTACACCTTC. Translating it yields CASISGTRGGYTF. The chain has TRBV28 and TRBJ1-2; D may be TRBD1 (5 bases). The CDR3 has 13 residues. V lost 9 bases and J 8 bases, leaving 19 bases between the germline ends. Germline V gene lookup returns CDR1 MDHEN and CDR2 SYDVKM.

This rearrangement joins TRBV7-2 to TRBJ2-3; 8 positions match TRBD1. This CDR3 has 15 amino acids. Trimming took 4 bases from V and 1 from J; bases not matched to a gene: 4. CDR1 is SGHTA and CDR2 is FQGNSA in the germline V gene. The DNA for the CDR3 is TGTGCCAGCAGCTCAAGACAGGGGCGCACAGATACGCAGTATTTT. Protein product: CASSSRQGRTDTQYF.

The gene calls are TRBV2 and TRBJ1-2; the D gene is possibly TRBD1 (6 bases). Germline loops: CDR1 SNHLY, CDR2 FYNNEI. The CDR3 has 12 residues. V dropped 6 bases and J dropped 7 bases, with 12 bases sitting between them. CDR3 nucleotide sequence: TGTGCCAGCAGGGACGAGGGGGTTGGCTACACCTTC. Its protein product is CASRDEGVGYTF.

The chain is built from TRBV5-5 and TRBJ1-2; D ambiguous. CDR1 SGHKS and CDR2 YYEKEE come from the germline V gene (reference sequence). V shed 0 bases and J shed 7 bases, with 13 bases lying between them. The CDR3 loop spans 14 amino acids. CDR3 DNA sequence: TGTGCCAGCAGCTTGGTCCCCTCCATCGGTGGCTACACCTTC. Translation gives CASSLVPSIGGYTF.

This chain links TRBV7-7 with TRBJ2-5; D possibly corresponds to TRBD2 (6 bases). The CDR3 is 13 amino acids. Per the germline V gene, CDR1 is SSHAT and CDR2 is FNYEAQ (reference sequence). Trimming shortened V by 5 bases and J by 11 bases, and 18 bases separated the two germline ends. The CDR3 loop is CASSREEGAEQYF. The CDR3, as DNA: TGTGCCAGCAGCCGCGAGGAGGGTGCAGAGCAGTACTTC.

The chain uses TRBV9 and TRBJ1-4; D may be TRBD1 (6 bases). This CDR3 is built from 14 residues. CDR1 is SGDLS and CDR2 is YYNGEE in the germline V gene. Trimming removed 6 bases from V and 4 bases from J, with 13 bases in between. The CDR3: CASNQGTLNEKLFF. In nucleotides, the CDR3 is TGTGCCAGCAACCAGGGGACCCTTAATGAAAAACTGTTTTTT.

The rearrangement joins TRBV6-5 to TRBJ1-2, with D possibly matching TRBD1 (5 bases). Germline CDR1 is MNHEY and CDR2 is SVGAGI. V was trimmed by 7 bases and J by 0 bases, leaving 9 bases between them. The length of the CDR3 is 13 residues. The CDR3 region has the DNA TGTGCCAGCACGGGGGAAGCTAACTATGGCTACACCTTC. Translating gives CASTGEANYGYTF.

This sequence joins TRBV18 and TRBJ1-4; D is perhaps TRBD1 (5 bases). Germline lookup yields CDR1 KGHSH and CDR2 LQKENI. The CDR3 has 14 residues. Trimming left V 6 bases short and J 3 bases short, with 11 bases between. This chain's CDR3 is CASSFDSPNEKLFF. The CDR3 bases are TGTGCCAGCTCTTTTGACAGCCCTAATGAAAAACTGTTTTTT.

The chain uses TRBV5-1 and TRBJ1-1; 9 bases are a match to TRBD1. Trimming took 1 base from V and 1 from J; bases not matched to a gene: 5. Germline-derived CDR1 and CDR2 are SGHRS and YFSETQ. This CDR3 contains 16 residues. The CDR3 DNA follows: TGCGCCAGCAGCTTGCAGGGGGGACAGGGGAACACTGAAGCTTTCTTT. Translating it yields CASSLQGGQGNTEAFF.

This clone was counted once. The chain combines TRBV5-5 with TRBJ1-1, with D unclear. The CDR3 is made up of 15 amino acids. The germline V gene encodes CDR1 SGHKS and CDR2 YYEKEE (reference sequence). V lost 2 bases and J lost 2, with 13 bases in between. The CDR3 sequence: CASSFQSSYNTEAFF. The CDR3 bases are TGTGCCAGCAGCTTCCAGTCCAGCTATAACACTGAAGCTTTCTTT.

V usage is TRBV4-3 and J usage is TRBJ2-3; TRBD1 matches 8 bases. Looked up from germline, CDR1 is LGHNA and CDR2 is YSLEER. V gave up 1 base and J gave up 4 bases; unmatched junction bases: 10. This CDR3 spans 17 amino acids. This CDR3 reads CASSQVTGTGSSDTQYF. The CDR3 bases are TGCGCCAGCAGCCAAGTAACCGGGACAGGATCTTCAGATACGCAGTATTTT.

CDR3 in DNA: TGTGCCAGCAAGAACAGGGGGCAAGGAAGAGAAGCTTTCTTT. Amino acids: CASKNRGQGREAFF. The J gene is TRBJ1-1, the V gene TRBV2; the match to TRBD1 covers 9 bases. J lost 8 bases, V lost 7 bases, and 11 bases had no gene match. This CDR3 comprises 14 residues. CDR1 is SNHLY and CDR2 is FYNNEI in the germline V gene.

This clone is a singleton in its sample. The gene calls are TRBV5-1 and TRBJ1-4; the match to TRBD1 covers 7 bases. Per germline, CDR1 SGHRS and CDR2 YFSETQ. The CDR3 extends over 13 amino acids. Unmatched junction bases numbered 1, after V lost 2 bases and J lost 6 bases. CDR3 loop: CASSFGTDEKLFF. The DNA of the CDR3 is TGCGCCAGCAGCTTTGGGACAGATGAAAAACTGTTTTTT.

The CDR3 DNA sequence: TGCGCCAGCAGCTTGTGGCTCGGGACAGCTTTATCTACGCAGTATTTT. Translating gives CASSLWLGTALSTQYF. V and J are TRBV5-1 and TRBJ2-3; 7 nucleotides line up with TRBD1. The CDR3 is made up of 16 amino acids. V shed 1 base, J shed 8 bases, and the junction held 13 bases outside the gene matches. Germline V CDR1 and CDR2: SGHRS, YFSETQ. The full variable domain, its missing parts supplied by reference TRBV5-1 and TRBJ2-3, is KAGVTQTPRYLIKTRGQQVTLSCSPISGHRSVSWYQQTPGQGLQFLFEYFSETQRNKGNFPGRFSGRQFSNSRSEMNVSTLELGDSALYLCASSLWLGTALSTQYFGPGTRLTVL.

This clone was counted once. The chain combines TRBV9 with TRBJ1-6; D is unclear. Germline loops: CDR1 SGDLS, CDR2 YYNGEE. The CDR3 runs to 14 residues. V dropped 0 bases and J dropped 4 bases, with 5 bases sitting between them. The CDR3 bases are TGTGCCAGCAGCGTAGACAGTTATAATTCACCCCTCCACTTT. This translates into CASSVDSYNSPLHF.

The chain recombines TRBV28 with TRBJ1-6, with a tentative D call TRBD1 (5 bases). With 11 bases removed from V and 7 bases from J, the gap between germline ends came to 18 bases. The germline CDR1 and CDR2 sequences are MDHEN and SYDVKM. The length of the CDR3 is 14 residues. The chain's CDR3 is CAAHPGTKNSPLHF. CDR3 nucleotide sequence: TGTGCCGCCCATCCCGGGACTAAAAATTCACCCCTCCACTTT.

This clone was seen more than once but under ten times. The chain recombines TRBV6-1 with TRBJ2-7, with 9 bases that match TRBD1. The trim removed 9 bases at V and 4 bases at J, leaving 10 bases unmatched. CDR1 and CDR2 (germline): MNHNS, SASEGT. The CDR3 loop spans 14 amino acids. The CDR3 nucleotides read TGTGCCAGTTCCCTCCCGGGACAGGGTTACGAGCAGTACTTC. It translates to CASSLPGQGYEQYF.

The chain is built from TRBV20-1 and TRBJ1-2; 7 nucleotides agree with TRBD1. CDR1 and CDR2 from the germline V gene are DFQATT and SNEGSKA (reference sequence). The CDR3 covers 11 residues. The CDR3 nucleotides read TGCAGGGCCAGGGGGGCCTATGGCTACACCTTC. Its protein product is CRARGAYGYTF.

The chain links TRBV18 to TRBJ1-4; D uncertain. Germline values: CDR1 KGHSH, CDR2 LQKENI. CDR3 size: 15 residues. The germline V and J ends were trimmed by 2 bases and 0 bases, with 7 bases remaining between them. CDR3 loop: CASSPNAATNEKLFF. For the CDR3, the DNA is TGTGCCAGCTCACCAAACGCTGCAACTAATGAAAAACTGTTTTTT.

The chain combines TRBV7-2 with TRBJ1-5, with D unresolved. The CDR3 is 15 amino acids. Looked up from germline, CDR1 is SGHTA and CDR2 is FQGNSA. Trimming left V 0 bases short and J 4 bases short, with 10 bases between. CDR3 residues: CASSLAEAVNQPQHF. The CDR3 nucleotides read TGTGCCAGCAGCTTAGCCGAGGCAGTTAATCAGCCCCAGCATTTT.

The chain joins TRBV7-2 to TRBJ2-3, with D perhaps TRBD2 (5 bases). The germline V gene has CDR1 SGHTA and CDR2 FQGNSA. The germline V and J ends were trimmed by 8 bases and 4 bases, with 10 bases remaining between them. CDR3 length: 12 residues. The CDR3 DNA sequence: TGTGCCAGCGGAGCGGTCGCAGATACGCAGTATTTT. Its translation: CASGAVADTQYF.